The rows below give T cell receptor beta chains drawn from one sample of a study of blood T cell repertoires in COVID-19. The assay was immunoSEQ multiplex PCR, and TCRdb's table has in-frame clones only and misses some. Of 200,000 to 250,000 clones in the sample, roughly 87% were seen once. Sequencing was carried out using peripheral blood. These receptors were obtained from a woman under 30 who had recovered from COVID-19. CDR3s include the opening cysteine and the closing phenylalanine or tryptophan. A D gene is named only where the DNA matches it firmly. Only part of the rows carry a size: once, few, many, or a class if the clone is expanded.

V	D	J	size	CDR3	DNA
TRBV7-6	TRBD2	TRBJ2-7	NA	CASSHLAGVLGDEQYF	TGTGCCAGCAGCCACCTAGCGGGAGTCTTGGGCGACGAGCAGTACTTC
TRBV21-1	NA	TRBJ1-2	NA	CASSKETGGPDGYGYTF	TGTGCCAGCAGCAAAGAAACAGGGGGGCCCGATGGCTATGGCTACACCTTC
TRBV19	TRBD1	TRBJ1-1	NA	CASSIGQGFAEAFF	TGTGCCAGTAGTATAGGACAGGGGTTCGCTGAAGCTTTCTTT
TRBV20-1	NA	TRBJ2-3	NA	CSDGEAGLF	TGCAGTGATGGGGAAGCGGGTCTCTTT
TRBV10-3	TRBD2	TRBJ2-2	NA	CAISEWSATSGRASTGELFF	TGTGCCATCAGTGAGTGGTCAGCGACTAGCGGGAGGGCCAGCACCGGGGAGCTGTTTTTT
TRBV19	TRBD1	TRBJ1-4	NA	CATMGQINEKLFF	TGTGCCACCATGGGACAGATTAATGAAAAACTGTTTTTT
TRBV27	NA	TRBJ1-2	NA	CASSPSPTGPYGYTF	TGTGCCAGCAGTCCATCACCGACAGGCCCCTATGGCTACACCTTC
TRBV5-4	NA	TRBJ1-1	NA	CASSFWGGITEAFF	TGTGCCAGCAGCTTCTGGGGGGGCATCACTGAAGCTTTCTTT
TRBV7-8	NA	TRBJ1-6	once	CASSLAPGETNYNSPLHF	TGTGCCAGCAGCTTAGCGCCGGGGGAGACAAATTATAATTCACCCCTCCACTTT
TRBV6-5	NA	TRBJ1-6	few	CASSPGLNNSPLHF	TGTGCCAGCAGCCCCGGACTCAATAATTCACCCCTCCACTTT
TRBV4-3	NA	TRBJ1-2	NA	CASSQDRVTGYGYTF	TGCGCCAGCAGCCAAGATCGTGTAACAGGCTATGGCTACACCTTC
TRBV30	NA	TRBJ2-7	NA	CAWSTPGITYEQYF	TGTGCCTGGAGTACCCCGGGGATCACCTACGAGCAGTACTTC
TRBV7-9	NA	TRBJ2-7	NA	CASSVRSEGDEQYF	TGTGCCAGCAGCGTCAGGAGTGAGGGGGACGAGCAGTACTTC
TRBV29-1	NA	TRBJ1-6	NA	CSVGQGGSPLHF	TGCAGCGTTGGGCAGGGTGGATCACCCCTCCACTTT
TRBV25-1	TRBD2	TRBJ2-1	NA	CASSNGTSGSSYNEQFF	TGTGCCAGCAGTAACGGGACTAGCGGGAGCTCCTACAATGAGCAGTTCTTC
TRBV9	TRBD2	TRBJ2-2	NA	CASSGLTSGNTGELFF	TGTGCCAGCAGCGGACTGACTAGCGGGAACACCGGGGAGCTGTTTTTT
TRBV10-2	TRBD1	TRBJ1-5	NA	CASNDRGGQPQHF	TGCGCCAGCAATGACAGGGGTGGACAGCCCCAGCATTTT
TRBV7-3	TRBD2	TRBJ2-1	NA	CASSLLSGSLNEQFF	TGTGCCAGCAGCTTACTTAGCGGGAGTCTCAATGAGCAGTTCTTC